The 19 T cell receptor beta chains given below trace back to one sample, sequenced in a study of CD8 T cells in ankylosing spondylitis. TCRdb analysed the 5' RACE reads with MiXCR anew, one entry per CDR3 protein. The sample includes roughly 120,000 distinct CDR3 sequences, roughly 15% of them seen just once. Sequenced input: blood, either unsorted or a sorted T cell fraction (not recorded which). These receptors all come from a female donor with ankylosing spondylitis or in good health (not recorded which).

The gene calls are TRBV4-2 and TRBJ2-7; D is possibly TRBD1 (5 bases). The V end lost 0 bases, the J end lost 9 bases, and 18 bases lay between the germline ends. CDR1 is LGHNA, CDR2 YNFKEQ, per germline. The CDR3 has 15 amino acids. CDR3 DNA: TGTGCCAGCAGCCAAGATTGGGCGCAGGGAAAGGGGCAGTACTTC. Its protein product is CASSQDWAQGKGQYF.

The sample holds many counts of this clonotype. V is TRBV20-1 and J is TRBJ2-5; weak D call: TRBD2 (6 bases). CDR1 and CDR2 from the germline V gene are DFQATT and SNEGSKA (reference sequence). V shed 5 bases and J shed 5 bases, with 9 bases lying between them. The CDR3 spans 11 residues. The CDR3 sequence: CSALAVETQYF. For the CDR3, the DNA is TGCAGTGCTTTAGCGGTTGAGACCCAGTACTTC.

J is TRBJ2-7 and V is TRBV11-2, with 12 nucleotides matching TRBD2. The CDR3 sequence is 12 residues long. Per the germline V gene, CDR1 is SGHAT and CDR2 is FQNNGV. The trim removed 7 bases at V and 12 bases at J, leaving 7 bases unmatched. The CDR3 sequence is CASTLAGGVWYF. CDR3 nucleotides: TGTGCCAGCACGCTAGCGGGGGGGGTTTGGTACTTC.

The genes are TRBV23-1 and TRBJ2-7, with a tentative D call TRBD2 (5 bases). TRBV23-1 is an ORF, with its function uncertain. The CDR3 totals 17 residues. Between the trimmed V and J ends, which lost 2 bases and 3 bases, there was a span of 20 bases. The CDR3 spells CASSQTRTDFRGYEQYF. As DNA, the CDR3 is TGCGCCAGCAGTCAAACACGGACGGACTTTAGAGGCTACGAGCAGTACTTC.

The sample holds many counts of this clonotype. This chain uses TRBV10-3 with TRBJ1-1; D is uncertain. The CDR3 extends over 14 amino acids. CDR1 is ENHRY, CDR2 SYGVKD, per germline. With 4 bases removed from V and 4 bases from J, the gap between germline ends came to 13 bases. CDR3 sequence: CAISAGTRGTEAFF. The DNA for the CDR3 is TGTGCCATCAGTGCAGGCACCCGGGGCACTGAAGCTTTCTTT.

This clonotype was recorded at least ten times. The chain combines TRBV20-1 with TRBJ2-1; no clear D. Trimming left V 3 bases short and J 7 bases short, with 10 bases between. The V gene's germline CDR1 is DFQATT and CDR2 SNEGSKA (reference sequence). This CDR3 contains 12 residues. CDR3 sequence reads: CSASGQTNEQFF. In DNA, the CDR3 is TGCAGTGCTAGCGGGCAGACTAATGAGCAGTTCTTC.

V and J are TRBV4-1 and TRBJ2-5; D gene unclear. In germline, CDR1 is MGHRA, CDR2 YSYEKL. The CDR3 extends over 15 amino acids. Trimming took 1 base from V and 3 from J, leaving 12 bases between them. CDR3 DNA sequence: TGCGCCAGCAGCCAAGTCTTTCGCGGAGAAGAGACCCAGTACTTC. Translated: CASSQVFRGEETQYF.

The table lists this clonotype with many counts. V gene TRBV24-1 combines with J gene TRBJ2-3; 12 nucleotides align to TRBD2. This CDR3 comprises 17 residues. Germline loops: CDR1 KGHDR, CDR2 SFDVKD. V gave up 2 bases and J gave up 1 base; unmatched junction bases: 3. The CDR3 reads CATSDSSGGAGTDTQYF. CDR3 nucleotide sequence: TGTGCCACCAGTGATTCTAGCGGGGGGGCTGGCACAGATACGCAGTATTTT.

The sample holds a few counts of this clonotype. The chain carries TRBV6-5 and TRBJ2-7, with a tentative D call TRBD1 (6 bases). CDR1 is MNHEY, CDR2 SVGAGI, per germline. CDR3 length: 15 amino acids. Trimming pared 0 bases from V and 1 base from J, leaving 10 bases between. The CDR3 DNA is TGTGCCAGCAGTTACTCGGGGGCCGGGTCCTACGAGCAGTACTTC. The encoded protein is CASSYSGAGSYEQYF.

V is TRBV12-3 or TRBV12-4 and J is TRBJ2-5, with D tentatively TRBD1 or TRBD2 (6 bases each). This CDR3 spans 12 amino acids. Trimming took 6 bases from V and 7 from J, leaving 12 bases between them. The DNA for the CDR3 is TGTGCCAGCAGATACGGGGGCTCGACCCAGTACTTC. Residues: CASRYGGSTQYF.

This clonotype was seen a handful of times. The V gene is TRBV5-1, the J gene TRBJ1-5, with 9 bases fitting TRBD1. J gave up 3 bases and V 4 bases, and 8 bases lay outside the gene matches. The CDR3 totals 16 residues. Germline loops: CDR1 SGHRS, CDR2 YFSETQ. The CDR3 loop reads CASSATGTGPNQPQHF. The CDR3 DNA is TGCGCCAGCAGCGCCACCGGGACAGGGCCCAATCAGCCCCAGCATTTT.

The rearrangement joins TRBV25-1 to TRBJ2-5; 9 bases line up with TRBD1. With 4 bases clipped from V and 4 bases from J, the junction kept 10 bases outside the gene matches. Germline V gene sequence: CDR1 MGHDK, CDR2 SYGVNS. CDR3 length: 16 residues. The CDR3 bases are TGTGCCAGCAGTGCCTTAGGAACAGGGGGCGGAGAGACCCAGTACTTC. Translation: CASSALGTGGGETQYF.

This clonotype has at least ten counts. The chain employs TRBV5-1 and TRBJ1-1, with D unclear. The V gene lost 4 bases and the J gene lost 3 bases, with 10 bases spanning the gap. Germline-derived CDR1 and CDR2 are SGHRS and YFSETQ. This CDR3 is built from 13 residues. The CDR3 nucleotides read TGCGCCAGCAGCAGTGAAGCTTACACTGAAGCTTTCTTT. It translates to CASSSEAYTEAFF. The whole variable domain, remainder taken from reference TRBV5-1 and TRBJ1-1, is KAGVTQTPRYLIKTRGQQVTLSCSPISGHRSVSWYQQTPGQGLQFLFEYFSETQRNKGNFPGRFSGRQFSNSRSEMNVSTLELGDSALYLCASSSEAYTEAFFGQGTRLTVV.

This clonotype was seen only a few times. A junction end diverges from the germline sequence, so it may reflect a read error. This chain connects TRBV29-1 to TRBJ2-3; no clear D gene. The CDR3 is made up of 13 amino acids. CDR1 and CDR2 from the germline V gene are SQVTM and ANQGSEA. CDR3 nucleotides: TGCAGCGTGGAAGATGGTAGCACAGATACGCAGTATTTT. Its translation is CSVEDGSTDTQYF.

This clonotype was picked up many times. V and J are TRBV7-8 and TRBJ2-5; D tentatively fits TRBD1 or TRBD2 (5 bases each). The CDR3 has 15 amino acids. The germline V gene encodes CDR1 SGHVS and CDR2 FQNEAQ. With 5 bases removed from V and 2 bases from J, the gap between germline ends came to 15 bases. The CDR3 is CASSRGLGGQETQYF. In nucleotides, the CDR3 is TGTGCCAGCAGCCGTGGGCTTGGGGGACAAGAGACCCAGTACTTC.

This clonotype was detected only once. The V and J genes are TRBV23-1 and TRBJ2-4, with TRBD1 matching over 8 bases. TRBV23-1 is known as an ORF, though its function is uncertain. V lost 2 bases and J lost 5; bases outside the gene matches: 2. The CDR3 contains 14 residues. CDR3 sequence (DNA): TGCGCCAGCAGTCAACCGGGACAGGAAAACATTCAGTACTTC. Translating it yields CASSQPGQENIQYF.

In its sample, this clonotype was seen a few times. CDR3 region: CASSWTGGRNEQFF. In nucleotides, the CDR3 is TGCGCCAGCTCCTGGACAGGGGGTCGTAATGAGCAGTTCTTC. The gene calls are TRBV5-1 and TRBJ2-1, with TRBD1 identical over 10 bases. This CDR3 region has 14 residues. Germline V gives CDR1 SGHRS, CDR2 YFSETQ. J gave up 7 bases and V 7 bases, and 8 bases lay outside the gene matches.

Concerning this clonotype itself: The junction departs from the called germline gene at one end, perhaps through a read error. The chain recombines TRBV11-2 with TRBJ1-1; D may be TRBD1 (5 bases). Germline V gene lookup returns CDR1 SGHAT and CDR2 FQNNGV. The CDR3 spans 14 residues. The CDR3 protein is CTSSTQGRNTEAFF. CDR3 nucleotide sequence: TGTACCAGCAGCACCCAGGGACGAAACACTGAAGCTTTCTTT.

The chain combines TRBV11-1 with TRBJ2-5; a weak D match, TRBD1 (6 bases). CDR1 SGHAT and CDR2 FQDESV come from the germline V gene (reference sequence). Trimming cost V 5 bases and J 2 bases, with 15 bases left between them. The CDR3 extends over 15 amino acids. The CDR3 sequence: CASSPKGELQETQYF. The CDR3 coding sequence is TGTGCCAGCAGCCCAAAGGGGGAACTACAAGAGACCCAGTACTTC.